This TCR beta chain was profiled in a study of T-cell memory formation after mild COVID-19. In the study overall: The TCR clusters were mostly specific to one donor.

CDR3 size: 12 residues. CDR1 ENHRY and CDR2 SYGVKD come from the germline V gene. Trimming took off 3 bases at V and 4 bases at J, with 4 bases between the two ends. General observations from the study: Memory sampled before infection contained some responding clones, suggesting cross-reactive memory joined. Clones which contracted sat mainly in CM and EM if CD4+, and in EMRA if CD8+.

This clonotype was picked up many times. No antigen is known for it. TCRdb independently ran MiXCR on the 5' RACE reads; one entry per CDR3 protein. The sample records approximately 410,000 distinct CDR3 sequences, less than 25% being singletons. Sequences were obtained from PBMCs or a T cell subset sorted from them (not recorded which). The chain is built from TRBV10-3 and TRBJ1-3; no clear D. The sequence was collected from an adult woman who had mild COVID-19 (a few samples of this study predate the infection). Cell type and time point are not known. This CDR3 reads CAISDPGNTIYF. DNA for the CDR3: TGTGCCATCAGTGACCCCGGAAACACCATATATTTT.